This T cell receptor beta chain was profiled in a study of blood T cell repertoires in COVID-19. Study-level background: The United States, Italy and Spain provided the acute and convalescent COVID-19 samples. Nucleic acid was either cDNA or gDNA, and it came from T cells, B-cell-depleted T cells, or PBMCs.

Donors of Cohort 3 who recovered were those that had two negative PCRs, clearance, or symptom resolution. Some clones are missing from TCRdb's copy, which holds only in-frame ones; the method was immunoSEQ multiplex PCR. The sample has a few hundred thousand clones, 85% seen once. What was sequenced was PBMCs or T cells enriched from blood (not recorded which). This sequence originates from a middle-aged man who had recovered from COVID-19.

For the CDR3, the DNA is TGTGCCAGCAGCCGCCCACTAGCGGTATACAATGAGCAGTTCTTC. Protein: CASSRPLAVYNEQFF. The chain has TRBV3-1 (or the pseudogene TRBV3-2) and TRBJ2-1; 8 bases are shared with TRBD2. The ends lost 4 bases at V and 4 bases at J; junction bases unmatched: 6. The germline V gene encodes CDR1 LGHDT and CDR2 YNNKEL (reference sequence). The CDR3 is 15 residues long.